This T cell receptor beta chain derives from a study of blood T cell repertoires in COVID-19. Sequencing was performed with immunoSEQ multiplex PCR; in TCRdb, only in-frame clones are kept and a portion is missing. The sample carries 150,000 or so clones, 86% recorded once. This clone was picked up a small number of times. This TCR was recovered from a man aged 50 or older with active or convalescent COVID-19. The specimen was peripheral blood.

The CDR3 DNA sequence: TGTGCCAGCAGCTCGGGACTAGCGGGAGGAGCCTACGAGCAGTACTTC. Translation: CASSSGLAGGAYEQYF. This chain joins TRBV9 and TRBJ2-7; 15 bases fit TRBD2. The CDR3 totals 16 residues. After removal of 4 bases from V and 2 bases from J, the junction contained 4 bases not matched to a gene. Germline V gene sequence: CDR1 SGDLS, CDR2 YYNGEE. Looking up the rest from reference TRBV9 and TRBJ2-7 gives the full variable domain: DSGVTQTPKHLITATGQRVTLRCSPRSGDLSVYWYQQSLDQGLQFLIQYYNGEERAKGNILERFSAQQFPDLHSELNLSSLELGDSALYFCASSSGLAGGAYEQYFGPGTRLTVT.